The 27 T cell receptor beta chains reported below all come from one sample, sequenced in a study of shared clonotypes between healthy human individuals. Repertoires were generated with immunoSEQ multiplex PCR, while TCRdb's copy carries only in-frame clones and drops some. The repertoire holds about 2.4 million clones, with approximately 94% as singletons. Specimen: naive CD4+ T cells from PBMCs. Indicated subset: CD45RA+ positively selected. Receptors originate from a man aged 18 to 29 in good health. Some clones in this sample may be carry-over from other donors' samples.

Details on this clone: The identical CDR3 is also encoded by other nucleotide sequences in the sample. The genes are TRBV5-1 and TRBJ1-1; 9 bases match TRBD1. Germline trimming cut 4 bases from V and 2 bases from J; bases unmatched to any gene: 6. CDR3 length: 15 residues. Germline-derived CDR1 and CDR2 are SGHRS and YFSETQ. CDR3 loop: CASSPRTGANTEAFF. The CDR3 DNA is TGCGCCAGCAGCCCCCGGACAGGGGCAAACACTGAAGCTTTCTTT.

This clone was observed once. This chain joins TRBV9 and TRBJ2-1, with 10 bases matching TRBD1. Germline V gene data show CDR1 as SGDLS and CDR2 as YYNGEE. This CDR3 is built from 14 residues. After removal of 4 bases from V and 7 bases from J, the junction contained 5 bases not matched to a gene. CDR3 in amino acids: CASSTTGGQNEQFF. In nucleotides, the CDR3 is TGTGCCAGCAGCACGACAGGGGGCCAGAATGAGCAGTTCTTC.

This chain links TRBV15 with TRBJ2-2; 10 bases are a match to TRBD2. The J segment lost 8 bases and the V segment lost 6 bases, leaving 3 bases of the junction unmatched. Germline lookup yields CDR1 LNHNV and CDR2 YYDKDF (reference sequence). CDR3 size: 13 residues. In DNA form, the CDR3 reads TGTGCCACCAGGCCTAGCGGGAGTGGGGAGCTGTTTTTT. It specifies CATRPSGSGELFF.

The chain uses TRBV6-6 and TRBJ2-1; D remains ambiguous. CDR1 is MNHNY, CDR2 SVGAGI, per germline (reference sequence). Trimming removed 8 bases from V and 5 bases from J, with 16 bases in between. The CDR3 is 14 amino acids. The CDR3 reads CASSWIGQHNEQFF. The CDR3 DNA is TGTGCCAGCTCGTGGATTGGGCAACACAATGAGCAGTTCTTC.

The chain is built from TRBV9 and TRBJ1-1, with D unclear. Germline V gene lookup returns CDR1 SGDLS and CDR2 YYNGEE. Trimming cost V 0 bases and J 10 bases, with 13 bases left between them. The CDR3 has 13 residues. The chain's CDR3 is CASSVGIGLPAFF. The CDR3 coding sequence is TGTGCCAGCAGCGTAGGTATCGGGCTCCCAGCTTTCTTT.

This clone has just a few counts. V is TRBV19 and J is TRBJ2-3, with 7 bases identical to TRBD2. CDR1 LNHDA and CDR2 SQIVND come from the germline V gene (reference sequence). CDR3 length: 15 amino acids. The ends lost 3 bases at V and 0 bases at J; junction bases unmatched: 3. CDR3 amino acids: CASSIGRPSTDTQYF. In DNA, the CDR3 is TGTGCCAGTAGTATCGGGAGGCCTAGCACAGATACGCAGTATTTT.

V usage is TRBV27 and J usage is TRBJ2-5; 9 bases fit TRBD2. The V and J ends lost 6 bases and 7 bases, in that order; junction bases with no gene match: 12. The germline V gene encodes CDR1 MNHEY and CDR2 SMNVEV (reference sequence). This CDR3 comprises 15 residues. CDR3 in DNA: TGTGCCAGCAGACCCGGTTTAGCGGGGGATGGGACCCAGTACTTC. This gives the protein CASRPGLAGDGTQYF.

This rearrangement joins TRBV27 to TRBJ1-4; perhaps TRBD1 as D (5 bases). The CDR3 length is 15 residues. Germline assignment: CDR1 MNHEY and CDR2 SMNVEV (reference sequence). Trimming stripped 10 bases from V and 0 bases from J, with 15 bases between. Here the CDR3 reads CATRDGFATNEKLFF. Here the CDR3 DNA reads TGTGCCACACGGGACGGTTTCGCAACTAATGAAAAACTGTTTTTT.

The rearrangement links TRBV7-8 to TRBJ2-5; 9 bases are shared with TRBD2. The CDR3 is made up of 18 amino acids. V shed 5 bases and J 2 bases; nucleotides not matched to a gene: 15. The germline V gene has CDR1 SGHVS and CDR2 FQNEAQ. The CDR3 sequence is CASSPQARAGGRQETQYF. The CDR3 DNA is TGTGCCAGCAGCCCCCAGGCCAGGGCGGGAGGGCGGCAAGAGACCCAGTACTTC.

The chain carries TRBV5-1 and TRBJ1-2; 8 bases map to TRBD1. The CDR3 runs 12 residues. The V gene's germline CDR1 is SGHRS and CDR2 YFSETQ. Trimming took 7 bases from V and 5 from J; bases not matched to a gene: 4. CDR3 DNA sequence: TGCGCCAGCGGGGGGACAGGATATGGCTACACCTTC. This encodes CASGGTGYGYTF.

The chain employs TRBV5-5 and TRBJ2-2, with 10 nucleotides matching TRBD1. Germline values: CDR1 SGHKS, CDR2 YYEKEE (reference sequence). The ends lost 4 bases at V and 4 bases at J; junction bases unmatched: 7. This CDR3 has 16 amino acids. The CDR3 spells CASSPDRGLVTGELFF. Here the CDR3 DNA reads TGTGCCAGCAGCCCCGACAGGGGGCTGGTCACCGGGGAGCTGTTTTTT.

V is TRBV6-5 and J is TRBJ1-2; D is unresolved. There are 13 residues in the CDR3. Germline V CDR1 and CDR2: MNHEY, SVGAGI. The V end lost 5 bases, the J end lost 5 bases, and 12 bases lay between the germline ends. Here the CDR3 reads CASSPTTGYGYTF. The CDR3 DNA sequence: TGTGCCAGCAGTCCCACGACGGGGTATGGCTACACCTTC.

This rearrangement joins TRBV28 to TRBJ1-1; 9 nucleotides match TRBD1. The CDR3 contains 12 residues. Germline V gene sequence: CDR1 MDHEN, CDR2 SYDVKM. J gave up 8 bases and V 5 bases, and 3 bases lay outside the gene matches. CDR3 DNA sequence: TGTGCCAGCAGTGGACAGGGGTGGGAAGCTTTCTTT. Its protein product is CASSGQGWEAFF.

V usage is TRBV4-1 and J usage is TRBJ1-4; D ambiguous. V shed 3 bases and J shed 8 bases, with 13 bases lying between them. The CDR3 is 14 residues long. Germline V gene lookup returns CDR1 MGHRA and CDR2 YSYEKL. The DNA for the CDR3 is TGCGCCAGCAGCCACTCTTTAGGTAGAGAAAAACTGTTTTTT. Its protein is CASSHSLGREKLFF.

CDR3 amino acids: CAILPGTTYNEQFF. The CDR3 coding sequence is TGTGCCATCCTTCCAGGGACTACATACAATGAGCAGTTCTTC. J is TRBJ2-1 and V is TRBV10-3; 7 positions match TRBD2. The J segment lost 4 bases and the V segment lost 8 bases, leaving 8 bases of the junction unmatched. This CDR3 contains 14 residues. CDR1 ENHRY and CDR2 SYGVKD come from the germline V gene.

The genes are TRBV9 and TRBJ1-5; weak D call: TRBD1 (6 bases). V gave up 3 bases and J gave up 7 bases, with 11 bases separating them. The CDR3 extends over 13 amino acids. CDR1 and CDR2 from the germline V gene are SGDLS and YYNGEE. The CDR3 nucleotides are TGTGCCAGCAGCGGACCAGGGGAACAGCCCCAGCATTTT. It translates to CASSGPGEQPQHF.

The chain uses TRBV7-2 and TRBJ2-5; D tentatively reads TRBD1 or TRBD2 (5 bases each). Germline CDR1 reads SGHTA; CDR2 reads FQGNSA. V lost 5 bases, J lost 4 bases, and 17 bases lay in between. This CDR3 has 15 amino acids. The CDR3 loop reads CASSPNRGEGETQYF. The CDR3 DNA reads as TGTGCCAGCAGCCCAAATAGGGGTGAGGGAGAGACCCAGTACTTC.

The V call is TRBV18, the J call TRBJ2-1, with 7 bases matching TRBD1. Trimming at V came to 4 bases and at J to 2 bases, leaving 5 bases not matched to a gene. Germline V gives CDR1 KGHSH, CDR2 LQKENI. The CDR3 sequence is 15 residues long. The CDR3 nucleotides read TGTGCCAGCTCACAAGGACAGGAGACCTACAATGAGCAGTTCTTC. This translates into CASSQGQETYNEQFF.

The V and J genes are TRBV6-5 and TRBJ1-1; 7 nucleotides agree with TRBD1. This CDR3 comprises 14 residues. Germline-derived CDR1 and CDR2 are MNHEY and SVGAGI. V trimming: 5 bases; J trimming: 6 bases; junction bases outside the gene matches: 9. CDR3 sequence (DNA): TGTGCCAGCAGTCAAAGAAGCCAGGGGGCTGAAGCTTTCTTT. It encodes CASSQRSQGAEAFF.

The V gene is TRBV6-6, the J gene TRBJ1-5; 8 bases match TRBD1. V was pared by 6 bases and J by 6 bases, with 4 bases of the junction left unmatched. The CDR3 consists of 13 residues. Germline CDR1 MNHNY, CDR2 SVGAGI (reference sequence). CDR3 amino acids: CASRTGVGQPQHF. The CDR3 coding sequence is TGTGCCAGCAGGACAGGGGTTGGTCAGCCCCAGCATTTT.

CDR3 residues: CASSSTDRYGYTF. For the CDR3, the DNA is TGTGCCAGCAGTTCCACCGACAGATATGGCTACACCTTC. V is TRBV6-6 and J is TRBJ1-2; TRBD1 might be the D (5 bases). The CDR3 runs to 13 residues. The V gene lost 4 bases and the J gene lost 5 bases, with 11 bases spanning the gap. CDR1 and CDR2 (germline): MNHNY, SVGAGI (reference sequence).

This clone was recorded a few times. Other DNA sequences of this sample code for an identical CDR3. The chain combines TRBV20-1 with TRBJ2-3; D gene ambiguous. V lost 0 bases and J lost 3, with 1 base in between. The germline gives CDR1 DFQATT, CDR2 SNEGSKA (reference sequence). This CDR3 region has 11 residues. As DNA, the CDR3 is TGCAGTGCTAGAGAGACAGATACGCAGTATTTT. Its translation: CSARETDTQYF.

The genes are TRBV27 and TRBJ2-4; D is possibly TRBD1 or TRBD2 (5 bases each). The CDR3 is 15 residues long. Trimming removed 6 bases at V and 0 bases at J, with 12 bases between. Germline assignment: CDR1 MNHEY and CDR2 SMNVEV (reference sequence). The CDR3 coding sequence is TGTGCCAGCAGGGGGGTGGGGGTAGCCAAAAACATTCAGTACTTC. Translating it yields CASRGVGVAKNIQYF.

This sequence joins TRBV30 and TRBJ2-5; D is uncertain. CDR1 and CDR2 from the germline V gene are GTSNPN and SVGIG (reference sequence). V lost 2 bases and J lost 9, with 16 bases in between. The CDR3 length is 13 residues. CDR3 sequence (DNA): TGTGCCTGGAGTAGACCCGGAGTGAGGCCCCAGTACTTC. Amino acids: CAWSRPGVRPQYF.

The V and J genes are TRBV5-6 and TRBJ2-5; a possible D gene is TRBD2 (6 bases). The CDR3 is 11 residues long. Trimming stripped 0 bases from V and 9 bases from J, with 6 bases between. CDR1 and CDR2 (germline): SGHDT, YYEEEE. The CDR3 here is CASSLGGAQYF. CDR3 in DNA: TGTGCCAGCAGCTTGGGGGGGGCCCAGTACTTC.

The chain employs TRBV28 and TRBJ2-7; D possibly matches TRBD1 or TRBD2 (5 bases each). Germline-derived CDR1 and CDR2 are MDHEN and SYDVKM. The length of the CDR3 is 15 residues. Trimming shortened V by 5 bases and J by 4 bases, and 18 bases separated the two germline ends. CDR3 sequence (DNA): TGTGCCAGCAGTGATACCTCGGGGACGGGGTACGAGCAGTACTTC. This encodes CASSDTSGTGYEQYF.

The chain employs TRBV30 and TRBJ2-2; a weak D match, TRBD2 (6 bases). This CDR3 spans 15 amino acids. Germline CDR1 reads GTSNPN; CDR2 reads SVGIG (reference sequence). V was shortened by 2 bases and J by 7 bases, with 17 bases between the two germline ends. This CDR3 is CAWSRGGILVGELFF. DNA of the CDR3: TGTGCCTGGAGTAGGGGCGGGATTTTGGTCGGGGAGCTGTTTTTT.